This passage covers 5 T cell receptor beta chains from one sample sequenced in a study of cytomegalovirus exposure and HLA in healthy donors. The PCR had 60 Vbeta and 13 Jbeta primers. Data came from immunoSEQ multiplex PCR; TCRdb stores just in-frame clones and leaves some out. The sample features under 250,000 clones, with 1.1% in its top ten. Sample: PBMCs. These receptors were taken from a girl aged 2 to 10 in good health and CMV-seropositive.

About this clone: Other DNA sequences in the same sample also yield this CDR3. The chain combines TRBV7-2 with TRBJ1-2; 8 positions match TRBD1. The CDR3 spans 14 residues. The trim removed 5 bases at V and 6 bases at J, leaving 8 bases unmatched. Germline V CDR1 and CDR2: SGHTA, FQGNSA. The CDR3 is CASSSRQGSNGYTF. The DNA for the CDR3 is TGTGCCAGCAGCAGTCGACAGGGGAGTAATGGCTACACCTTC. The full variable domain, its missing parts supplied by reference TRBV7-2 and TRBJ1-2, is GAGVSQSPSNKVTEKGKDVELRCDPISGHTALYWYRQSLGQGLEFLIYFQGNSAPDKSGLPSDRFSAERTGGSVSTLTIQRTQQEDSAVYLCASSSRQGSNGYTFGSGTRLTVV.

The genes are TRBV4-1 and TRBJ1-4, with 9 bases that match TRBD1. CDR1 and CDR2 (germline): MGHRA, YSYEKL. V was clipped by 4 bases and J by 8 bases; unmatched bases: 11. The CDR3 sequence is 16 residues long. CDR3 loop: CASSLRVGQGWEKLFF. The CDR3 bases are TGCGCCAGCAGCCTGAGAGTGGGACAGGGCTGGGAAAAACTGTTTTTT.

The chain employs TRBV18 and TRBJ1-1; D unresolved. The V and J ends lost 4 bases and 6 bases respectively, with 12 bases between them. CDR3 length equals 13 residues. CDR1 and CDR2 from the germline V gene are KGHSH and LQKENI. The CDR3 DNA reads TGTGCCAGCTCACACAAAAGTCCCGCTGAAGCTTTCTTT. Its protein product is CASSHKSPAEAFF.

As concerns this clone: The same CDR3 arises from other DNA sequences in this sample as well. The chain joins TRBV11-3 to TRBJ2-2; tentative D call: TRBD1 (6 bases). The CDR3 is 15 amino acids. The V gene's germline CDR1 is SGHNT and CDR2 YENEEA. V was pared by 1 base and J by 4 bases, with 10 bases between. CDR3 sequence (DNA): TGTGCCAGCAGCTTAGGGCAGGGGTCCACCGGGGAGCTGTTTTTT. Its translation is CASSLGQGSTGELFF.

CDR3: CASSPGSPEQYF. In DNA form, the CDR3 reads TGTGCCAGCTCACCAGGGAGCCCGGAGCAGTACTTC. The V gene is TRBV18, the J gene TRBJ2-7; tentative D call: TRBD2 (5 bases). Germline V lookup: CDR1 KGHSH, CDR2 LQKENI. Trimming took 2 bases from V and 7 from J, leaving 9 bases between them. This CDR3 has 12 amino acids.